This T cell receptor beta chain is from a study of blood T cells in healthy people across ages (dated by TCRdb to the mid-2010s). Regarding the complete study: In model experiments, template switching captured roughly one uniquely barcoded TCR beta cDNA molecule for every two T cells. Age-related changes in TCR beta repertoire diversity were measured in the study by deep sequencing normalized with unique cDNA molecular identifiers. The donors were divided into four age groups: young (average around 15 years), middle-aged (about 40), aged (approximately 64) and long-lived (around 80). Donors of different ages were randomly distributed across sequencing lanes to avoid experimental bias. Two additional independent replicas of 1 million unique cDNA reads from the same blood draw were analyzed for two donors (one aged 18 to 30 and one aged 80 or older).

Systemically healthy Caucasian individuals from Russia, around 38 in total and aged about 6 to 95 years, were included as donors. Each donor gave approximately 9.4 milliliters of peripheral blood, drawn into EDTA-treated Vacutainer tubes. Ficoll-Paque density-gradient centrifugation was used to isolate PBMCs, with at least 6.5 million per sample. Total RNA was extracted from PBMCs with Trizol reagent, with at least 5 micrograms obtained per sample. Naive CD45RAhigh/CD27high T cell percentages were measured by flow cytometry on a PBMC aliquot from every donor. This clonotype was seen only a few times. What antigen it recognizes has not been identified. Base qualities are missing; no much larger clone stands one base away. V is pared back by 0 bases and J by 13 bases, with 13 bases lying between the germline termini. The CDR3 starts with the cysteine, ends with the phenylalanine, and has 13 residues. Only the CDR3 region is kept as DNA, spanning 39 bases read in frame from base 1.

The library was produced with 5' RACE. Sequencing took place on an Illumina HiSeq 2500. A second PCR of roughly 6 to 11 cycles was run with a J-beta primer mix and a sample-barcoded 5' primer. A template-switch 5' adaptor carrying 12 random nucleotides introduced a unique molecular identifier onto each TCR beta cDNA molecule. Each sample yielded at least 3 million CDR3-containing paired-end reads. The Mint cDNA synthesis kit, primed by a TRBC-specific oligonucleotide, was used to synthesize first-strand cDNA from all RNA. All cDNA was treated with uracil-DNA glycosylase and then went through a first 18-cycle PCR with the universal primers M1SS and BC2_uni_R. The source study handled its data this way. For normalization, 1 million high-quality reads, each with a distinct molecular identifier, were randomly selected from each sample. Reads sharing molecular identifiers were discarded rather than binned into consensus sequences. MiTCR, with a Q25 quality threshold and the strictest error-elimination algorithm, was used for CDR3 identification, clonotype clustering and error correction. A nonparametric unseen species model using Euler transformation provided a lower-bound estimate of total TCR beta diversity. TCRdb redid the processing of the public reads, applying fastp at Q25 and MiXCR, and retained in-frame beta chains. For every CDR3 protein sequence, its rows merge into one entry that carries the most common genes and DNA. The V and J calls were determined by TCRdb, not by the authors. This sample lists approximately 830,000 distinct CDR3 sequences; around 62% were detected once. 28% of the sample is taken by the ten largest.

The paper's findings and limits, for the study overall: As age increased, observed TCR beta diversity per million T cells dropped in a roughly linear way, and a significant reduction was already evident by age 40. Estimates of total diversity based on one million sequenced T cells were considered lower bounds and underestimates. Compared with the aged group, more naive CD4+ T cells, fewer expanded clones and increased TCR diversity were shown by the long-lived group, suggesting age selection. Because profiling used bulk unsorted PBMCs, naive and antigen-experienced compartments could not be compared conclusively. Donor CMV infection status was unknown, potentially confounding age-related changes in expanded clonotypes. There was a strong correlation between observed TCR beta diversity and the percentage of naive T cells measured by flow cytometry.

The receptor's source is a man younger than 40 in good health. The chain was built from TRBV12-3 or TRBV12-4 and TRBJ2-1; a tentative D call is TRBD2 (6 bases match). Input material: blood. The DNA sequence is given as TGTGCCAGCAGTTTAGCGCGGACTACGGGCCAGTTCTTC. It encodes CASSLARTTGQFF.